Described below is a single T cell receptor (beta chain) sequence and its context. The CDR3 runs 16 residues. V was pared by 2 bases and J by 3 bases, with 13 bases between. The germline CDR1 and CDR2 sequences are LGHDT and YNNKEL (reference sequence). This entry is derived from a study of blood T cell repertoires in COVID-19. Looking at the study overall: COVID-19 samples, acute and convalescent, were from the United States, Italy and Spain. Sources were T cells, B-cell-depleted T cells, or PBMCs; the material itself was cDNA or gDNA.

Authors' data handling: By means of reference gene primer amplification, nucleated cell counts were estimated. The method was immunoSEQ multiplex PCR; TCRdb's version includes in-frame clones alone and lacks a portion of them. The DNA was the basis for D and trimming; V, J and clone size are from that table. The data hold approximately 120,000 clones, with around 80% observed a single time. The source of this sequence is a woman older than 75 with active or convalescent COVID-19. The V call is TRBV3-1 (or the pseudogene TRBV3-2), the J call TRBJ2-2; TRBD1 is a possible D gene (5 bases). Sequenced: peripheral blood. The CDR3 region has the DNA TGTGCCAGCAGCCAAACAGGAAATGTGGACACCGGGGAGCTGTTTTTT. Its translation is CASSQTGNVDTGELFF.